One sample yielded the 2 T cell receptor beta chains listed below, sequenced in a study of T cell therapy after organ transplantation. Indicated time point: 4-8 weeks after completion of therapy. Sequencing was performed with immunoSEQ multiplex PCR; in TCRdb, only in-frame clones are kept and a portion is missing. The sample contains 15,000 to 20,000 clones, 81% of which appear only once. These receptors have no known antigen. The material was CD8+ T cells from blood, obtained after autologous CMV-specific T cell therapy. These TCRs come from a human patient who had received a solid organ transplant and had CMV disease. T cells may partly derive from the graft donor.

The chain joins TRBV30 to TRBJ1-1; D is unclear. V was pared by 5 bases and J by 11 bases, with 15 bases between. This CDR3 has 11 residues. Germline CDR1 and CDR2: GTSNPN and SVGIG (reference sequence). The CDR3 bases are TGTGCCTGGGACCCCTGGGGAAACGCTTTCTTT. Protein: CAWDPWGNAFF.

DNA for the CDR3: TGCAGCGTTGAAGGCAACCTTGGAGTCTACACCTTC. Residues: CSVEGNLGVYTF. The rearrangement joins TRBV29-1 to TRBJ1-2; no reliable D call. The CDR3 consists of 12 residues. The V gene's germline CDR1 is SQVTM and CDR2 ANQGSEA. Deletions cut 1 base from V and 10 bases from J, with 13 bases between. Full variable domain (remainder filled in from reference TRBV29-1 and TRBJ1-2): SAVISQKPSRDICQRGTSLTIQCQVDSQVTMMFWYRQQPGQSLTLIATANQGSEATYESGFVIDKFPISRPNLTFSTLTVSNMSPEDSSIYLCSVEGNLGVYTFGSGTRLTVV.